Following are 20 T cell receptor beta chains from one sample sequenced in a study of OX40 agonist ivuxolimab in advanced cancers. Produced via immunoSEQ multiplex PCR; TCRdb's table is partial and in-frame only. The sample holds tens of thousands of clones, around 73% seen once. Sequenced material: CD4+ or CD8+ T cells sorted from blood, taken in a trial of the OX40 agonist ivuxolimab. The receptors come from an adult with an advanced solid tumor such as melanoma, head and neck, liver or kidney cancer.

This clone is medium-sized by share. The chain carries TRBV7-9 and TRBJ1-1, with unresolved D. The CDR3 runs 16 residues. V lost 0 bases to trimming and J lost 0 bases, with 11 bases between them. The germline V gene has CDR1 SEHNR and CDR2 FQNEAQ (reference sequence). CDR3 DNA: TGTGCCAGCAGCTTAGCAGGGAGCGGGGTGAACACTGAAGCTTTCTTT. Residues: CASSLAGSGVNTEAFF.

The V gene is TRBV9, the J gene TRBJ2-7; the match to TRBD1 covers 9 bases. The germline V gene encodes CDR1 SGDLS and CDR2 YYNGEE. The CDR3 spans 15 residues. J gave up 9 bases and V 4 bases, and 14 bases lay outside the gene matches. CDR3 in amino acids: CASSIRDREVNGQYF. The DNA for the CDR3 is TGTGCCAGCAGCATCCGGGACAGGGAGGTAAATGGGCAGTACTTC.

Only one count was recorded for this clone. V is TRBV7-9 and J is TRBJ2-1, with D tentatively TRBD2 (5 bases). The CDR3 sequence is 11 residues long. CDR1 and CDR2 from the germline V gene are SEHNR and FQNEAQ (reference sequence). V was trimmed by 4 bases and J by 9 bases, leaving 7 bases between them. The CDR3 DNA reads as TGTGCCAGCAGCTCGGGATCTGAGCAGTTCTTC. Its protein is CASSSGSEQFF. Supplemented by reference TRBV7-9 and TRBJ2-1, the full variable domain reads DTGVSQNPRHKITKRGQNVTFRCDPISEHNRLYWYRQTLGQGPEFLTYFQNEAQLEKSRLLSDRFSAERPKGSFSTLEIQRTEQGDSAMYLCASSSGSEQFFGPGTRLTVL.

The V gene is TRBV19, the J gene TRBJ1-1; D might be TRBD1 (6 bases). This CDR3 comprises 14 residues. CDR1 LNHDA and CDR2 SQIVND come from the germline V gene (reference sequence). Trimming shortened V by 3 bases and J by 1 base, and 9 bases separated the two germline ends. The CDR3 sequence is CASSMGAANTEAFF. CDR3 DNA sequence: TGTGCCAGTAGTATGGGGGCAGCGAACACTGAAGCTTTCTTT.

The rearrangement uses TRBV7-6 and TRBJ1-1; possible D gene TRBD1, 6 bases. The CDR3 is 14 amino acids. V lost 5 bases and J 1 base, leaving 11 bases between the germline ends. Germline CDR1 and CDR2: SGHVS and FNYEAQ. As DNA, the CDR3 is TGTGCCAGCAGCCCCCGGACAGCGAACACTGAAGCTTTCTTT. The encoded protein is CASSPRTANTEAFF.

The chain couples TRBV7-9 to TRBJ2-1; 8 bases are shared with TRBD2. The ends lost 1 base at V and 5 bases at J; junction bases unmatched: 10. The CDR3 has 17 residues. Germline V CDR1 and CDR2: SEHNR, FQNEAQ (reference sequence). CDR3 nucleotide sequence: TGTGCCAGCAGCTTAGGTCCCTCTAGCGGGCCTAACAATGAGCAGTTCTTC. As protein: CASSLGPSSGPNNEQFF.

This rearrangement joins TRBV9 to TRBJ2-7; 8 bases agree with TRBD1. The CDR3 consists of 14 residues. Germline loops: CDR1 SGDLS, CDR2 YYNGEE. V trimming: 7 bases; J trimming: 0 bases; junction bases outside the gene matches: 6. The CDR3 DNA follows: TGTGCCAGCGGACTCGGGACAGGCTCCTACGAGCAGTACTTC. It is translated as CASGLGTGSYEQYF.

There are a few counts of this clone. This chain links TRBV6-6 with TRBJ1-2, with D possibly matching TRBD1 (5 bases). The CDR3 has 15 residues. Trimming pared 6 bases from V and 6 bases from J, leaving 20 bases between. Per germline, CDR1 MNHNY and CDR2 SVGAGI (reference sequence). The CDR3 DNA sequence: TGTGCCAGCAGCTATTCGCGAGGGGCCAGGGATGGCTACACCTTC. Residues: CASSYSRGARDGYTF.

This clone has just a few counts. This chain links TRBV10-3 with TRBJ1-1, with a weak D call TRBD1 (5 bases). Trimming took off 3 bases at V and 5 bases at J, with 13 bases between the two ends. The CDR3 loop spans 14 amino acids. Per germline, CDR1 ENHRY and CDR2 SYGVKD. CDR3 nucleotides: TGTGCCATCAGTGATGGGGGATCGGTAACTGAAGCTTTCTTT. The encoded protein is CAISDGGSVTEAFF.

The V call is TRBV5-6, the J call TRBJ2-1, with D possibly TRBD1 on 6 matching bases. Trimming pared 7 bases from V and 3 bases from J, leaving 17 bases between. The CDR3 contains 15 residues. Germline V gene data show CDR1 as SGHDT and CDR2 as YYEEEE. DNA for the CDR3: TGTGCCAGCGCCCTTGAGGGGGTAGTCTACAATGAGCAGTTCTTC. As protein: CASALEGVVYNEQFF.

The CDR3 is CASSQAVGQIISGANVLTF. The CDR3, as DNA: TGCGCCAGCAGCCAAGCTGTAGGACAAATAATTTCTGGGGCCAACGTCCTGACTTTC. The chain employs TRBV4-3 and TRBJ2-6, with a weak D call TRBD1 (5 bases). The V end was cut by 1 base, the J end by 1 base, with 17 bases between. Germline values: CDR1 LGHNA, CDR2 YSLEER. The CDR3 is 19 amino acids.

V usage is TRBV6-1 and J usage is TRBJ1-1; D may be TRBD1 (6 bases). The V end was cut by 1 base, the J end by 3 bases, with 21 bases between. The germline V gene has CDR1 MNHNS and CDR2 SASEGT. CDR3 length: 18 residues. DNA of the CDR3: TGTGCCAGCAGTGAAGGGTTGGGGGGCGTTTCCTGGTACACTGAAGCTTTCTTT. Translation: CASSEGLGGVSWYTEAFF.

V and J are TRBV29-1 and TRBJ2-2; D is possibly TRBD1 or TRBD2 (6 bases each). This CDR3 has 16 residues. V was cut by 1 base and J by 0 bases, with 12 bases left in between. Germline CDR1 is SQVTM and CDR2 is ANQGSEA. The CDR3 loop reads CSVEVPGATNTGELFF. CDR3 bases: TGCAGCGTTGAAGTACCGGGGGCGACGAACACCGGGGAGCTGTTTTTT.

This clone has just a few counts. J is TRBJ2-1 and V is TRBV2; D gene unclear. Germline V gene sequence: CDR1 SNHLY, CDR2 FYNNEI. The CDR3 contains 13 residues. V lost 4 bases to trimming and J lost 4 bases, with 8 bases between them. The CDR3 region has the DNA TGTGCCAGCAGTGCCGGCCTATACAATGAGCAGTTCTTC. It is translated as CASSAGLYNEQFF.

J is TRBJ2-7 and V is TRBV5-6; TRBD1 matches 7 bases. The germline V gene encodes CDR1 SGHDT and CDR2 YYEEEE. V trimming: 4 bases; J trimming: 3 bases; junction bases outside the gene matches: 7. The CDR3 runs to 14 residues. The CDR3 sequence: CASSRPTGDYEQYF. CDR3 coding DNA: TGTGCCAGCAGCCGCCCCACAGGGGACTACGAGCAGTACTTC.

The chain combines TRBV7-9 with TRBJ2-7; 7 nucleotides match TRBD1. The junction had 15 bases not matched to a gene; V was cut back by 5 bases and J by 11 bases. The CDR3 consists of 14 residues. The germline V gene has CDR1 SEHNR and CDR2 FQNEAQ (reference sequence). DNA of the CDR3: TGTGCCAGCAGCCTTGCCGGACAGGCCGGTCCTAAGTACTTC. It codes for CASSLAGQAGPKYF.

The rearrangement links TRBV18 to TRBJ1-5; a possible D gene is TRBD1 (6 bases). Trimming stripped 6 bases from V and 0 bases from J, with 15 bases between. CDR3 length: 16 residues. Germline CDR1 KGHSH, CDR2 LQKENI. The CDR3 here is CASSREDRDSNQPQHF. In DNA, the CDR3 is TGTGCCAGCTCGCGGGAGGACAGAGATAGCAATCAGCCCCAGCATTTT.

The chain's CDR3 is CASSLGTGGSNQPQHF. CDR3 sequence (DNA): TGTGCCAGCAGCTTAGGAACAGGGGGAAGCAATCAGCCCCAGCATTTT. The V and J genes are TRBV7-8 and TRBJ1-5; 8 bases align to TRBD1. This CDR3 is built from 16 residues. After removal of 1 base from V and 1 base from J, the junction contained 3 bases not matched to a gene. Germline assignment: CDR1 SGHVS and CDR2 FQNEAQ. The whole variable domain, remainder taken from reference TRBV7-8 and TRBJ1-5, is GAGVSQSPRYKVAKRGQDVALRCDPISGHVSLFWYQQALGQGPEFLTYFQNEAQLDKSGLPSDRFFAERPEGSVSTLKIQRTQQEDSAVYLCASSLGTGGSNQPQHFGDGTRLSIL.

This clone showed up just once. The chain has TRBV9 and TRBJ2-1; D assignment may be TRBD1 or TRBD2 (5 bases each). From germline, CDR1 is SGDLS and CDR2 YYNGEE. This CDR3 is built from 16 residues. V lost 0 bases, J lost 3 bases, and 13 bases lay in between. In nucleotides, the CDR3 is TGTGCCAGCAGCGTAGGAGTCGGGGCTCTCTACAATGAGCAGTTCTTC. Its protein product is CASSVGVGALYNEQFF.

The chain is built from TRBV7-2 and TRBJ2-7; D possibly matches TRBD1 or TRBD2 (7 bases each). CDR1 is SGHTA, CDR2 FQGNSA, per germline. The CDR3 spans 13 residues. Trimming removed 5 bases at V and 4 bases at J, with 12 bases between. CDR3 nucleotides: TGTGCCAGCAGCCCAGGGGGAGGGTACGAGCAGTACTTC. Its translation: CASSPGGGYEQYF.